This T cell receptor beta chain was captured by sequencing in a study of T cell changes during pregnancy in multiple sclerosis. This CDR3 has 15 residues. The germline V gene has CDR1 MNHEY and CDR2 SVGAGI. V was pared by 4 bases and J by 7 bases, with 10 bases of the junction left unmatched. Libraries were prepared by immunoSEQ multiplex PCR; TCRdb keeps only in-frame clonotypes and omits some of them. This sample has tens of thousands of clones; less than 95% occur once, and the top ten carry around 2.1%. This clone was counted once. This clonotype was sampled from a female donor in good health, enrolled as a control in a pregnancy study. The sequencing here drew on peripheral blood, taken in the first trimester of pregnancy. The J gene is TRBJ1-5, the V gene TRBV6-5; 7 nucleotides line up with TRBD1. CDR3 DNA sequence: TGTGCCAGCAGTTCCTCAGGGGGTCAGGGACAGCCCCAGCATTTT. This codes for CASSSSGGQGQPQHF.